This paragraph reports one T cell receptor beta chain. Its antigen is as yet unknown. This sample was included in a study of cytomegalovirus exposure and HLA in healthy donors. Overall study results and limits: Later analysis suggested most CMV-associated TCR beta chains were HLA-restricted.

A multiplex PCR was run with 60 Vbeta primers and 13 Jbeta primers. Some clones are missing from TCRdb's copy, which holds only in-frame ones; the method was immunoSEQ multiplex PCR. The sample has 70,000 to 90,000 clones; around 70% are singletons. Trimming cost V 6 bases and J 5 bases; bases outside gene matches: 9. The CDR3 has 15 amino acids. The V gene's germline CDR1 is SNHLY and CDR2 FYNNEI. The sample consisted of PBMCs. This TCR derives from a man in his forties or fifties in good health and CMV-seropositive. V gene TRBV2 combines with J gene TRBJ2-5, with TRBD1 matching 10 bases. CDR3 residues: CASRIRQGARETQYF. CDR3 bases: TGTGCCAGCAGAATCAGACAGGGGGCGAGGGAGACCCAGTACTTC.